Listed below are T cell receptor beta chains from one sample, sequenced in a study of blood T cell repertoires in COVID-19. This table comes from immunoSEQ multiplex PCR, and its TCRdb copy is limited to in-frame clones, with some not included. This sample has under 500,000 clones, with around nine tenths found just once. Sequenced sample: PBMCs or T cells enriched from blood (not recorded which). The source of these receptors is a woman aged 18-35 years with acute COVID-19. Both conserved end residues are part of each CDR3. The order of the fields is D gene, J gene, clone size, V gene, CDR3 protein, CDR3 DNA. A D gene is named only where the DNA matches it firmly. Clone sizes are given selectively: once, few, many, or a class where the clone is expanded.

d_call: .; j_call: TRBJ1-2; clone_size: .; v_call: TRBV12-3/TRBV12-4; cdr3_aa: CASSTLGPGDYTF; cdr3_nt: TGTGCCAGCAGCACATTGGGGCCAGGGGACTACACCTTC
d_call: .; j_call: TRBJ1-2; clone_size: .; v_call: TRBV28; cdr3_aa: CASSLTDKTNYGYTF; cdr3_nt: TGTGCCAGCAGCCTTACCGACAAGACGAACTATGGCTACACCTTC
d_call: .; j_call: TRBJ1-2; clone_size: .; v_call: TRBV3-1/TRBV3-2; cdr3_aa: CASSPDLGGLYGYTF; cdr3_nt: TGTGCCAGCAGCCCCGACCTGGGGGGTCTCTATGGCTACACCTTC
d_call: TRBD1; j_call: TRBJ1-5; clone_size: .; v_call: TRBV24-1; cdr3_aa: CATSRTGRNQPQHF; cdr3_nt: TGTGCCACCAGTCGGACAGGGAGGAATCAGCCCCAGCATTTT
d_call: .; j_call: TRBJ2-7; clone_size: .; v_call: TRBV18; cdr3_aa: CASTLAPKFGEQYF; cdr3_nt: TGTGCCAGCACGCTAGCGCCAAAATTCGGCGAGCAGTACTTC
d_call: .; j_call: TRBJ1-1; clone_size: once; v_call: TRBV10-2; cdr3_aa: CALRGGMNTEAFF; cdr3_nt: TGCGCCCTAAGGGGGGGCATGAACACTGAAGCTTTCTTT
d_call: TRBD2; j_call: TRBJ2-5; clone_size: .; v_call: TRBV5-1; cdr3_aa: CASMRTSGEQTQYF; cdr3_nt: TGCGCCAGCATGCGGACTAGCGGAGAACAGACCCAGTACTTC
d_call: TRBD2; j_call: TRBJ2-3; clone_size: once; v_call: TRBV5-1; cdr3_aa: CASSYASGSSDTQYF; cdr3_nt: TGCGCCAGCAGCTACGCTAGCGGGAGCTCAGATACGCAGTATTTT
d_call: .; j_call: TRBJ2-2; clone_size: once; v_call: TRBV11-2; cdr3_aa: CASSWLPGRRGTGELFF; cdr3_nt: TGTGCCAGCAGCTGGCTCCCCGGGAGAAGGGGTACCGGGGAGCTGTTTTTT
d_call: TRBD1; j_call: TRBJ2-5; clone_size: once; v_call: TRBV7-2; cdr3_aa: CASTLRDREQETQYF; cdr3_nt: TGTGCCAGCACCCTTAGAGACAGGGAACAAGAGACCCAGTACTTC
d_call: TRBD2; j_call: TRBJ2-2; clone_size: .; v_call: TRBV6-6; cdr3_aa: CASTRTSGGAGFTGELFF; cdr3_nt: TGTGCCAGCACTCGCACTAGCGGGGGGGCGGGTTTCACCGGGGAGCTGTTTTTT